The following is a T cell receptor (beta chain) sequence with its context. The antigen is unknown. Input per replicate PCR of unsorted PBMC was roughly 300 ng DNA, corresponding to 25,000 to 30,000 T cell genomes. Sequenced by immunoSEQ multiplex PCR; TCRdb stores in-frame clones only, minus some. The table includes about 490,000 clones, 75% to 85% detected once. These data belong to a study of shared clonotypes between healthy human individuals. Study conclusions and caveats: An effect of sequencing depth on clonotype sharing among donors was expected.

V trimming: 0 bases; J trimming: 2 bases; junction bases outside the gene matches: 7. The CDR3 extends over 16 amino acids. The germline CDR1 and CDR2 sequences are SGHNT and YYREEE (reference sequence). Adult Caucasians living in Nashville, Tennessee made up all of the donors. Around 90 million PBMCs served as the genomic DNA source for unsorted samples. The TCR was taken from a woman in her thirties or forties in good health. Some clones in this sample may be carry-over from other donors' samples. Input material: PBMCs. V is TRBV5-4 and J is TRBJ2-7; 8 bases line up with TRBD2. CDR3 sequence: CASSLAGAGAAYEQYF. CDR3 coding DNA: TGTGCCAGCAGCTTGGCCGGAGCGGGAGCGGCCTACGAGCAGTACTTC.